This T cell receptor beta chain stems from a study of prognosis after radiotherapy for stage I lung cancer. Whole-study context: None of the non-small cell lung cancer patients was considered medically operable. Receipt of concurrent therapy with stereotactic body radiotherapy occurred in no patient.

This clonotype showed up many times. CDR3 of TCR beta was amplified from genomic DNA via a two-round multiplex PCR. First-round PCR, the initial amplification, used primers specific to each TRBV and TRBJ gene. One entry per CDR3 protein, called by TCRdb with MiXCR from the multiplex PCR reads. The sample carries fewer than 35,000 distinct CDR3 sequences, around half recorded once. CDR3 length: 18 amino acids. Germline V gene sequence: CDR1 MDHEN, CDR2 SYDVKM. V was trimmed by 6 bases and J by 7 bases, leaving 31 bases between them. The material was PBMCs, obtained before or after stereotactic body radiation therapy (not recorded which). This clonotype originated in a donor over 45 with non-small cell lung cancer. The chain recombines TRBV28 with TRBJ2-7, with D perhaps matching TRBD2 (5 bases). This chain's CDR3 is CASRSLGSRGEGEWEQYF. In DNA, the CDR3 is TGTGCCAGCAGATCTCTTGGATCGCGCGGTGAGGGAGAGTGGGAGCAGTACTTC.